Each of the 8 T cell receptor beta chains below was sequenced from the same sample in a study of cytomegalovirus exposure and HLA in healthy donors. PCR amplification relied on 60 Vbeta primers (plus 13 Jbeta primers). Sequencing used immunoSEQ multiplex PCR; TCRdb keeps in-frame clones, though not all of them. The table includes roughly 130,000 clones, roughly 74% detected once. What was sequenced was PBMCs. The receptors derive from a woman aged 45 to 65 in good health and CMV-seropositive.

The chain employs TRBV5-1 and TRBJ1-4; 12 bases align to TRBD1. V was pared by 4 bases and J by 7 bases, with 5 bases of the junction left unmatched. The V gene's germline CDR1 is SGHRS and CDR2 YFSETQ. The CDR3 is 15 amino acids. Here the CDR3 reads CASSRDRGRTEKLFF. The CDR3 bases are TGCGCCAGCAGCAGGGACAGGGGGCGGACTGAAAAACTGTTTTTT.

This clone was found a few times. The chain uses TRBV5-1 and TRBJ2-1, with 7 bases aligning to TRBD1. The CDR3 spans 14 residues. With V trimmed by 0 bases and J by 7 bases, 4 bases remained unmatched. The germline V gene encodes CDR1 SGHRS and CDR2 YFSETQ. The DNA for the CDR3 is TGCGCCAGCAGCTTGGGGGGACAGCTAAATGAGCAGTTCTTC. Translation: CASSLGGQLNEQFF.

In this sample, this clone turned up a few times. The CDR3 DNA is TGTGCCACCAGCCATCACAGGGATTGGACCAAAAACATTCAGTACTTC. It translates to CATSHHRDWTKNIQYF. The rearrangement joins TRBV15 to TRBJ2-4, with D possibly being TRBD1 (6 bases). Germline lookup yields CDR1 LNHNV and CDR2 YYDKDF (reference sequence). Trimming cost V 5 bases and J 2 bases, with 16 bases left between them. The length of the CDR3 is 16 residues.

This chain connects TRBV2 to TRBJ2-1; no definite D call. The CDR3 loop spans 12 amino acids. Germline V gives CDR1 SNHLY, CDR2 FYNNEI. V was clipped by 7 bases and J by 5 bases, with 9 bases between them. CDR3 sequence (DNA): TGTGCCAGCATATACTTGGACAATGAGCAGTTCTTC. Its protein product is CASIYLDNEQFF.

This clone has just a few counts. This chain links TRBV29-1 with TRBJ2-7, with TRBD1 matching over 9 bases. With 5 bases clipped from V and 5 bases from J, the junction kept 7 bases outside the gene matches. CDR1 is SQVTM and CDR2 is ANQGSEA in the germline V gene. The CDR3 is 13 amino acids. The CDR3 coding sequence is TGCAGCGTTCGGCCGGGACAGGGCCACGAGCAGTACTTC. Protein sequence: CSVRPGQGHEQYF.

The V call is TRBV4-1, the J call TRBJ1-1, with TRBD1 matching over 12 bases. The germline V gene encodes CDR1 MGHRA and CDR2 YSYEKL. This CDR3 contains 14 residues. Trimming took 3 bases from V and 8 from J; bases not matched to a gene: 4. The CDR3 sequence: CASSQPGTGGEAFF. The CDR3 nucleotides read TGCGCCAGCAGCCAGCCCGGGACAGGGGGCGAAGCTTTCTTT.

The chain uses TRBV7-2 and TRBJ2-2; D remains unclear. In germline, CDR1 is SGHTA, CDR2 FQGNSA. V gave up 3 bases and J gave up 1 base, with 9 bases separating them. The CDR3 has 15 residues. The CDR3 nucleotides read TGTGCCAGCAGCTTGGGTCGACTGAACACCGGGGAGCTGTTTTTT. It yields the protein CASSLGRLNTGELFF.

This clone appeared once. The chain employs TRBV21-1 and TRBJ1-6; no DNA check was done on the table's D call, TRBD1. TRBV21-1 is a pseudogene segment. This CDR3 is built from 17 residues. This chain's CDR3 is CASPRGPHLMYNSPLHF. CDR3 nucleotide sequence: TGTGCCAGCCCCAGGGGGCCCCATCTTATGTATAATTCACCCCTCCACTTT.